Reported below is one T cell receptor beta chain. Its antigen is not identified. This sample was taken from a study of cytomegalovirus exposure and HLA in healthy donors. Germline-derived CDR1 and CDR2 are MGHRA and YSYEKL. V gave up 0 bases and J gave up 3 bases, with 5 bases separating them. The CDR3 has 13 residues. PCR employed 60 Vbeta and 13 Jbeta primers. Libraries were prepared by immunoSEQ multiplex PCR; TCRdb keeps only in-frame clonotypes and omits some of them. The record lists around 77,000 clones, of which the ten most abundant hold roughly 15%. Study-wide results and limits: In vitro assays verified that a few CMV-associated chains recognized CMV antigens specifically.

The sequenced sample was PBMCs. This chain joins TRBV4-1 and TRBJ1-2, with TRBD1 as a possible D gene (5 bases). This clonotype originated in a man aged 50 to 59 in good health and CMV-seropositive. The CDR3 DNA is TGCGCCAGCAGCCAAGAACAGGACTATGGCTACACCTTC. Protein: CASSQEQDYGYTF.